Below are 3 T cell receptor beta chains sequenced from a single sample in a study of spatial heterogeneity in lung cancer. Study conclusions and caveats: Tumor mutation counts were tracked by expanded intratumoral alpha and beta TCR counts.

The sample's time point: sample taken at primary tumor resection. The antigens these receptors bind are not known. TCRdb ran MiXCR on the 5' RACE reads and lists one entry per CDR3 protein. Counted here are about 9,600 distinct CDR3 sequences, over 6% occurring once; the ten biggest clones make up about 7.4%. This specimen consisted of lung tumor tissue, obtained at surgery. All receptors come from a female donor with early-stage non-small cell lung cancer.

Relative to its sample, this clonotype is medium-sized (0.01 to 0.1%). The CDR3 DNA is TGCAGCGCTCCGGACAGCGGGTCGAAGACCCAGTACTTC. This codes for CSAPDSGSKTQYF. The V call is TRBV29-1, the J call TRBJ2-5, with D possibly called TRBD1 or TRBD2 (6 bases each). CDR3 length equals 13 residues. Deletions cut 7 bases from V and 6 bases from J, with 18 bases between. From germline, CDR1 is SQVTM and CDR2 ANQGSEA.

This clonotype showed up many times. The rearrangement uses TRBV30 and TRBJ1-5, with a tentative D call TRBD1 (6 bases). The CDR3 consists of 14 residues. With 3 bases removed from V and 2 bases from J, the gap between germline ends came to 11 bases. CDR1 GTSNPN and CDR2 SVGIG come from the germline V gene (reference sequence). This CDR3 reads CAWRGAGGNQPQHF. The CDR3 DNA reads as TGTGCCTGGAGGGGGGCCGGGGGCAATCAGCCCCAGCATTTT.

V gene TRBV9 combines with J gene TRBJ2-1, with TRBD1 matching over 9 bases. Losses at the gene ends were 6 bases for V and 5 bases for J; bases not matched to a gene: 6. Per germline, CDR1 SGDLS and CDR2 YYNGEE. CDR3 length: 14 amino acids. This CDR3 reads CASTRTGANNEQFF. The CDR3 DNA follows: TGTGCCAGCACCCGGACAGGGGCTAACAATGAGCAGTTCTTC. Supplemented by reference TRBV9 and TRBJ2-1, the full variable domain reads DSGVTQTPKHLITATGQRVTLRCSPRSGDLSVYWYQQSLDQGLQFLIQYYNGEERAKGNILERFSAQQFPDLHSELNLSSLELGDSALYFCASTRTGANNEQFFGPGTRLTVL.